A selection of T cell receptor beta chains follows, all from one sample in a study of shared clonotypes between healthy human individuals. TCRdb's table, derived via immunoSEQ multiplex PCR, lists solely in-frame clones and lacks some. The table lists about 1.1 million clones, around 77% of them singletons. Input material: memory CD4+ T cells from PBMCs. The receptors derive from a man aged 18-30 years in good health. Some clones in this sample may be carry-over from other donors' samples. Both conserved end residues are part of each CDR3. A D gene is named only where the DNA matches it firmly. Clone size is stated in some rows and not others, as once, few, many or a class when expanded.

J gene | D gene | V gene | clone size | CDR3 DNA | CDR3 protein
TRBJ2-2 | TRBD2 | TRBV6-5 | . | TGTGCCAGCGGCCGACTAGCGGGGCGTACCGGGGAGCTGTTTTTT | CASGRLAGRTGELFF
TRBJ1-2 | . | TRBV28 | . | TGTGCCAGCGCAGCGCTAGGTGGCTACACCTTC | CASAALGGYTF
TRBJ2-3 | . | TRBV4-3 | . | TGCGCCAGCAGCCAAGATCGGAGCACAGATACGCAGTATTTT | CASSQDRSTDTQYF
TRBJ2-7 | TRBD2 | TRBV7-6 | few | TGTGCCAGCAGCTTGGGGGGAGCGGGAGCCTCCTACGAGCAGTACTTC | CASSLGGAGASYEQYF
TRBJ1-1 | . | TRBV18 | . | TGTGCCAGCTCTCAACAGGGATTAAACACTGAAGCTTTCTTT | CASSQQGLNTEAFF
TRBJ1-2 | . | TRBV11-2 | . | TGTGCCAGCAGCTTAAAAGGGCTCGACTATGGCTACACCTTC | CASSLKGLDYGYTF
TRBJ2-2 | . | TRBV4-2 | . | TGTGCCAGCAGCCAAGGGGTTGGAACAACAGGCACGAACACCGGGGAGCTGTTTTTT | CASSQGVGTTGTNTGELFF
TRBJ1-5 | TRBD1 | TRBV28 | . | TGTGCCAGCAGTTTAAGACAGGGGGGTCAGCCCCAGCATTTT | CASSLRQGGQPQHF
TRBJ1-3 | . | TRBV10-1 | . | TGCGCCAGCAGTGAGAGCTCGGGAAACACCATATATTTT | CASSESSGNTIYF
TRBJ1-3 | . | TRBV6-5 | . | TGTGCCAGCAGTTCCACAGGTTGGAACACCATATATTTT | CASSSTGWNTIYF
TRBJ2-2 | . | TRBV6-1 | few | TGTGCCAGCAGTGTGGGCAGGGCACTGTTTTTT | CASSVGRALFF
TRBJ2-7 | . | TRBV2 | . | TGTGCCAGCAGTGAATCGGATAGGGACGCCTACGAGCAGTACTTC | CASSESDRDAYEQYF
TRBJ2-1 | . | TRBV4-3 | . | TGCGCCAGCAGCCAAGAAAGTTACTACCCCAATGAGCAGTTCTTC | CASSQESYYPNEQFF
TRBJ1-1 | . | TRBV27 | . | TGTGCCAGCAGACAGCAGGCGGGAACAGTAAAAACTGAAGCTTTCTTT | CASRQQAGTVKTEAFF
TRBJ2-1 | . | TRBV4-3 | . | TGCGCCAGCAGCGTGCACAGTATCTCCTACAATGAGCAGTTCTTC | CASSVHSISYNEQFF
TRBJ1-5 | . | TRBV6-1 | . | TGTGCCAGCAGTGGAGCGGCGGCGAGCAATCAGCCCCAGCATTTT | CASSGAAASNQPQHF
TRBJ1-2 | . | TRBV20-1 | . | TGCAGTGCTAGTACAAGAGATGGCTACACCTTC | CSASTRDGYTF
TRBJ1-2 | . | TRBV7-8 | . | TGTGCCAGCAGCCCGAGGAGTATCTGTGGCTACACCTTC | CASSPRSICGYTF
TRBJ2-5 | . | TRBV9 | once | TGTGCCAGCAGCGTAAATGGAGAGACCCAGTACTTC | CASSVNGETQYF
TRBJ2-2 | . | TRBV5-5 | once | TGTGCCAGCAGCTTGCGAGGGGTCGGCACCGGGGAGCTGTTTTTT | CASSLRGVGTGELFF
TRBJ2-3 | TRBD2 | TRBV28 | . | TGTGCCAGCAGTTTAGGGCTAGCGGGAGGGCCAGCAGATACGCAGTATTTT | CASSLGLAGGPADTQYF
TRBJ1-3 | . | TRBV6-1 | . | TGTGCCAGCAGTCCAGGCTTATCTGGAAACACCATATATTTT | CASSPGLSGNTIYF
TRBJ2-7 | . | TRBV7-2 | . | TGTGCCAGCAGCACCCGGGGGAGCGGACCCTACGAGCAGTACTTC | CASSTRGSGPYEQYF
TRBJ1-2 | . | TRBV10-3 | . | TGTGCCATCAGTGATGCAGATAGGGGCTACACCTTC | CAISDADRGYTF
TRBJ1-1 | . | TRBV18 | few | TGTGCCAGCTCACTATCTCAGGGGTTTGAAGCTTTCTTT | CASSLSQGFEAFF
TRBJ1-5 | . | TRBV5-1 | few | TGCGCCAGCAGCTTGGCTGGCAGGGGCAATCAGCCCCAGCATTTT | CASSLAGRGNQPQHF
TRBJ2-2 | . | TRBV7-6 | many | TGTGCCAGCAGCTTAGGGGTAGCGGTCACCGGGGAGCTGTTTTTT | CASSLGVAVTGELFF
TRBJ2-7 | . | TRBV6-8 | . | TGTGCCAGCAGTTACGGGGTGGTGGTAGGACCTTTCTACGAGCAGTACTTC | CASSYGVVVGPFYEQYF
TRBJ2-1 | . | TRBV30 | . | TGTGCCTGGATTAAGGGCGGGACCGCCTACAATGAGCAGTTCTTC | CAWIKGGTAYNEQFF
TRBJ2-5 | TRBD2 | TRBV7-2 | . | TGTGCCAGCAGCTTAGTACTTGCGGGAGGGCCTGGGGAAGAGACCCAGTACTTC | CASSLVLAGGPGEETQYF
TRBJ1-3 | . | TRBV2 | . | TGTGCCAGCAGTGAAACGTGGAGCTCTGGAAACACCATATATTTT | CASSETWSSGNTIYF
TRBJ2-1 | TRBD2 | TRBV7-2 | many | TGTGCCAGCGCTAGCGGGAGGGTTGGACATGAGCAGTTCTTC | CASASGRVGHEQFF
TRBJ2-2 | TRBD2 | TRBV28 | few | TGTGCCAGCAGCTTTGATTTACTAGCGGGAGGCACCGGGGAGCTGTTTTTT | CASSFDLLAGGTGELFF
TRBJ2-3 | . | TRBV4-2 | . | TGTGCCAGCAGCCCCCGACCCCTAGATACGCAGTATTTT | CASSPRPLDTQYF
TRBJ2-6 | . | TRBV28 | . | TGTGCCAGCGGATCTGGGGCCAACGTCCTGACTTTC | CASGSGANVLTF
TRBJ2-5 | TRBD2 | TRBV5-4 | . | TGTGCCAGCAGCTTCCGGGGCCCGGGGGGAGAGACCCAGTACTTC | CASSFRGPGGETQYF
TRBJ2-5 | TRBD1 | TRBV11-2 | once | TGTGCCAGCAGCGTACAGGGGACGGGAGAGACCCAGTACTTC | CASSVQGTGETQYF
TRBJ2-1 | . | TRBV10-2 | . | TGCGCCAGCAGCCCTCTAAGGGGAGAAGAGCAGTTCTTC | CASSPLRGEEQFF
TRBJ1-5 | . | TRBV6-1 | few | TGTGCCAGCAGTGAAAGGGCAGGGATTTTGCATTTT | CASSERAGILHF
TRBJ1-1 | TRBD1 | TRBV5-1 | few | TGCGCCAGCGGACAGGGTCACACTGAAGCTTTCTTT | CASGQGHTEAFF
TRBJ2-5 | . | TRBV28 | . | TGTGCCAGCAGTTTAGACCAAGAGACCCAGTACTTC | CASSLDQETQYF
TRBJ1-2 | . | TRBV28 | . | TGTGCCAGCAGTATCCAGACAGACCTATCGCCCTATGGCTACACCTTC | CASSIQTDLSPYGYTF
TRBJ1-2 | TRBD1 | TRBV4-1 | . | TGCGCCAGCAGCCAAGTAGGGACAGGGGGCGATTATGGCTACACCTTC | CASSQVGTGGDYGYTF
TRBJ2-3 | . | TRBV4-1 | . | TGCGCCAGCAGTAGCCGGTCCAGGGGCGCAGGTTCAGATACGCAGTATTTT | CASSSRSRGAGSDTQYF
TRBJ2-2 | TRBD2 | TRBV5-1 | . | TGCGCCAGCAGCGTTGGGGCTGCGGGAGCTCCCGGGGAGCTGTTTTTT | CASSVGAAGAPGELFF
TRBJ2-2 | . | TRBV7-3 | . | TGTGCCAGCAGCTTAGACAGGAGGGGCACCGGGGAGCTGTTTTTT | CASSLDRRGTGELFF
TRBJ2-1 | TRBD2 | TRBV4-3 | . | TGCGCCAGCAGCCAAGGGTACCTAGCGGGAGAGATGAGCTACAATGAGCAGTTCTTC | CASSQGYLAGEMSYNEQFF
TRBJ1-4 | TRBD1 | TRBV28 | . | TGTGCCAGCACAGGGGGGGGCCTCAGGAGAGATGAAAAACTGTTTTTT | CASTGGGLRRDEKLFF
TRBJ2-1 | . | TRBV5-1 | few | TGCGCCAGCAGCTTGGCCGTGGGAAATGAGCAGTTCTTC | CASSLAVGNEQFF
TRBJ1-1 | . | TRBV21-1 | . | TGTGCCAGCAGCAAAGAGGGACAGGGTAAGGGAACTGAAGCTTTCTTT | CASSKEGQGKGTEAFF